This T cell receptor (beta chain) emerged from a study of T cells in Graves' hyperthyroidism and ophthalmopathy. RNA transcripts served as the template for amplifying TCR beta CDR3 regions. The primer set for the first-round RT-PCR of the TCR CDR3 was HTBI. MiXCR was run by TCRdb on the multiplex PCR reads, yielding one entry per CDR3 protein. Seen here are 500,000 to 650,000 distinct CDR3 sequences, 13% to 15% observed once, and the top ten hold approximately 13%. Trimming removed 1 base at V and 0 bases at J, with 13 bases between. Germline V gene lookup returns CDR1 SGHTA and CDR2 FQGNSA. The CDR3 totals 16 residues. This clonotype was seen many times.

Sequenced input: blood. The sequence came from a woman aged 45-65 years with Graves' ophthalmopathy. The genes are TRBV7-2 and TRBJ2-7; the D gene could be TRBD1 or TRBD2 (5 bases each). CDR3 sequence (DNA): TGTGCCAGCAGCTTAGTGCCGGGACCCCTCTCCTACGAGCAGTACTTC. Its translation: CASSLVPGPLSYEQYF.